The source of this T cell receptor (beta chain) is a study of cytomegalovirus exposure and HLA in healthy donors. Broader study findings: Rare TCR sequences dominated, though some public TCRs recurred in many donors. Several of the most significant clusters appeared linked to common viral pathogens, based on a later analysis. Researchers reported in a later analysis that a missense DCLRE1C variant was tied to TCR beta V- and J-gene trimming.

PCR primers comprised 60 Vbeta and 13 Jbeta primers. Repertoires were generated with immunoSEQ multiplex PCR, while TCRdb's copy carries only in-frame clones and drops some. The sample records about 150,000 clones, about three fifths being singletons. Concerning this clone: Its antigen is not identified.

Donors likely had unrecorded immune exposures despite being nominally healthy when sampled. The sample comprised PBMCs. The clonotype was recovered from a woman aged 25 to 39 in good health and CMV-seropositive.

The CDR3 is CASRAGGSSYEQYF. CDR3 coding DNA: TGTGCCAGCAGGGCGGGGGGAAGCTCCTACGAGCAGTACTTC. The rearrangement uses TRBV6-6 and TRBJ2-7; 8 bases are shared with TRBD2. This CDR3 is built from 14 residues. V was pared by 6 bases and J by 0 bases, with 4 bases of the junction left unmatched. Germline-derived CDR1 and CDR2 are MNHNY and SVGAGI (reference sequence).